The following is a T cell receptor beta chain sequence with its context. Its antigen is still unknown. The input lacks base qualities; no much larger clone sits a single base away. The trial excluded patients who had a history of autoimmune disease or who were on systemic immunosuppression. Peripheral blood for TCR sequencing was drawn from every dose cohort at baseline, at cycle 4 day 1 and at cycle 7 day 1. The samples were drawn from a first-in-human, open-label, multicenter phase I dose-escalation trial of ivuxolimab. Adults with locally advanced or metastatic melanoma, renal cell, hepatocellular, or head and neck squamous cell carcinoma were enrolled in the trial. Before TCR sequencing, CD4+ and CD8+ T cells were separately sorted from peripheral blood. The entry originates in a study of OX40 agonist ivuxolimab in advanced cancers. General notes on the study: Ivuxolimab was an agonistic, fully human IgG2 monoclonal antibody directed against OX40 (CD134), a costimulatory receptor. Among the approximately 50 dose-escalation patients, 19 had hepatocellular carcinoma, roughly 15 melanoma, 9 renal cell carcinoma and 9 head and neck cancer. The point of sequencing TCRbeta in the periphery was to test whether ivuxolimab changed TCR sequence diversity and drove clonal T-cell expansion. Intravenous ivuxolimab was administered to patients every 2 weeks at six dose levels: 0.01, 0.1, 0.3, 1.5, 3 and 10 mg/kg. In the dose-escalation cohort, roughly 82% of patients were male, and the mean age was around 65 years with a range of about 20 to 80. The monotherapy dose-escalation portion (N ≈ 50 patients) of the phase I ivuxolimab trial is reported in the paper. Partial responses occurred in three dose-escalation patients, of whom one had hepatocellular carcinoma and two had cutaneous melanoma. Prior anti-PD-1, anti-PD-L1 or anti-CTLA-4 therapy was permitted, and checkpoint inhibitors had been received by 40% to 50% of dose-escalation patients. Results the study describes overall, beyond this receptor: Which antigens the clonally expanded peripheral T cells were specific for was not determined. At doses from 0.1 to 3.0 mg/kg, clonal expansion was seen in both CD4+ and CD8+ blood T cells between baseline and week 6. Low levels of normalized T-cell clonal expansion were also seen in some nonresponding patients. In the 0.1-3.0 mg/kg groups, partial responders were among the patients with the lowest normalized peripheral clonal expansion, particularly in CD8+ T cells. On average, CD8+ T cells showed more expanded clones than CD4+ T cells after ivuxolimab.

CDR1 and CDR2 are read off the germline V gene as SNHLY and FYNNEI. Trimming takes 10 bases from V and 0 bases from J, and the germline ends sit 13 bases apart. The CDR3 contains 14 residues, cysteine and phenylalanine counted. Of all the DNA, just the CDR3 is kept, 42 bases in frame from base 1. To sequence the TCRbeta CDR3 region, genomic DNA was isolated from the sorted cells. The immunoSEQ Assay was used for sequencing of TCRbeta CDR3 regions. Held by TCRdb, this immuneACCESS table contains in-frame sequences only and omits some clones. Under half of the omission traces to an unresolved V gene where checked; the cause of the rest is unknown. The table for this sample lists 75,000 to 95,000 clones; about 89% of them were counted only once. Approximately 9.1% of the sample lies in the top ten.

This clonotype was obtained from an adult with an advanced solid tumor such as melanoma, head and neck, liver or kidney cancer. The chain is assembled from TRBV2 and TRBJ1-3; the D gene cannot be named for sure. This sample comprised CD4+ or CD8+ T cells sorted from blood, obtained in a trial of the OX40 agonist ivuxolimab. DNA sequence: TGTGCCACCACCTCGGTCGCCTCTGGAAACACCATATATTTT. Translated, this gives CATTSVASGNTIYF.